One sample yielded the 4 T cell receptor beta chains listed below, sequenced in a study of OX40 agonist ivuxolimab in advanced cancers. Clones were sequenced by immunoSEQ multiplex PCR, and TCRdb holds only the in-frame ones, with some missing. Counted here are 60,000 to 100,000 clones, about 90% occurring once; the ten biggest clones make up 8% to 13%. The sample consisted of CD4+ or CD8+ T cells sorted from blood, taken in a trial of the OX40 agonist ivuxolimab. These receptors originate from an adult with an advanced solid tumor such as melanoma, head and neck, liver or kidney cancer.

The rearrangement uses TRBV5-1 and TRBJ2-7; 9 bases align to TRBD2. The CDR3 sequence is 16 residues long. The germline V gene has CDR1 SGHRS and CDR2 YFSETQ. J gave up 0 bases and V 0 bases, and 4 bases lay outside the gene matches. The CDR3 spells CASSLAGGGDSYEQYF. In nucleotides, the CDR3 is TGCGCCAGCAGCTTGGCTGGCGGGGGGGACTCCTACGAGCAGTACTTC.

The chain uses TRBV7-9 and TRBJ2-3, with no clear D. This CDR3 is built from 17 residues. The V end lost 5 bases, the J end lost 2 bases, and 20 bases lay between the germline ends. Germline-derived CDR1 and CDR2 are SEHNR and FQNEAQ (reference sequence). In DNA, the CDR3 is TGTGCCAGCAGCCCCACTGGTGAGCATCGAGACACAGATACGCAGTATTTT. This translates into CASSPTGEHRDTDTQYF.

The CDR3 loop reads CASSLGLLGPDTQYF. CDR3 bases: TGTGCCAGCAGCTTAGGGCTGCTCGGGCCAGATACGCAGTATTTT. This sequence joins TRBV5-6 and TRBJ2-3; no clear D gene. The CDR3 spans 15 residues. V was pared by 2 bases and J by 4 bases, with 14 bases between. Germline-derived CDR1 and CDR2 are SGHDT and YYEEEE.

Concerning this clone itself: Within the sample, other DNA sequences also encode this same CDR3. The CDR3 DNA is TGTGCCAGCAGCTTAGTTTCATACGAGCAGTACTTC. This codes for CASSLVSYEQYF. The rearrangement uses TRBV7-9 and TRBJ2-7; D is unclear. CDR1 and CDR2 (germline): SEHNR, FQNEAQ (reference sequence). V gave up 1 base and J gave up 4 bases, with 5 bases separating them. The length of the CDR3 is 12 residues.